The clone carrying this TCR beta chain has a handful of counts. The sample is drawn from a study of blood T cell repertoires in COVID-19. TCRdb keeps only in-frame clones here, not all; method: immunoSEQ multiplex PCR. This sample carries almost 85,000 clones, around four fifths of them seen once, and the ten largest clones take around 39%. The V gene lost 0 bases and the J gene lost 1 base, with 10 bases spanning the gap. Germline CDR1 reads GTSNPN; CDR2 reads SVGIG (reference sequence). This CDR3 region has 14 residues. This receptor was obtained from a man at least 80 years old with active or convalescent COVID-19. The V call is TRBV30, the J call TRBJ2-7, with D possibly TRBD2 on 6 matching bases. Input material: peripheral blood. The DNA for the CDR3 is TGTGCCTGGAGTGTATCACTAGCTTCCTACGAGCAGTACTTC. The encoded protein is CAWSVSLASYEQYF.